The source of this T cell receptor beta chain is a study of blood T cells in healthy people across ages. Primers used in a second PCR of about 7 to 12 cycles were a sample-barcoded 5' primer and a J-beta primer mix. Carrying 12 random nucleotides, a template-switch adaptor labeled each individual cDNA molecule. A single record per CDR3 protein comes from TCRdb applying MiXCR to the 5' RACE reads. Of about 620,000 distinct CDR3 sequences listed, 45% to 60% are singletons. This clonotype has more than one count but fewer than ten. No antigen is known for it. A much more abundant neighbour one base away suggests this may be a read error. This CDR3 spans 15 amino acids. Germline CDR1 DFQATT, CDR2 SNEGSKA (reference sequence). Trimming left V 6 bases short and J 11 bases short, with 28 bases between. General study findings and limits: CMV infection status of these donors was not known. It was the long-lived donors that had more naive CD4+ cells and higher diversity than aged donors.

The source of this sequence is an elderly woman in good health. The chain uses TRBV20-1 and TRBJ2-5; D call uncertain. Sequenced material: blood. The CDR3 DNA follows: TGCAGTGCGGGCCGTGTGATAGAGATCAGGAATGAGCAGTACTTC. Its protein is CSAGRVIEIRNEQYF.